This TCR beta chain emerged from a study of hypomethylating agent response in myelodysplastic syndrome. Across the study: Either azacitidine (about 70% of the 11) or decitabine (3 of 11) was given. About five patients were non-responders, while six or seven showed complete response or hematologic improvement. Mean age was approximately 67 +/- 5.9 years; diploid cytogenetics predominated.

V lost 1 base, J lost 4 bases, and 6 bases stayed unmatched. The CDR3 is 16 amino acids. Germline CDR1 and CDR2: SGHRS and YFSETQ. General study results and limits: After hypomethylating agent treatment, diversity and clonality showed no significant change, overall or by response.

Assay: immunoSEQ multiplex PCR; the TCRdb copy retains only in-frame clones and omits some. Of 4,500 to 5,500 clones detected, about 90% appear once; the ten largest clones hold about 10%. This clone was recorded only once. Its specificity is unknown. V is TRBV5-1 and J is TRBJ2-2, with 8 bases that match TRBD1. This clonotype originated in a human donor with myelodysplastic syndrome. The sequencing used bone marrow, collected before or after starting hypomethylating agent treatment for myelodysplastic syndrome (not recorded which). CDR3 DNA sequence: TGCGCCAGCAGCTTGAGCCAGGGGGCGCGCACCGGGGAGCTGTTTTTT. Its protein product is CASSLSQGARTGELFF.